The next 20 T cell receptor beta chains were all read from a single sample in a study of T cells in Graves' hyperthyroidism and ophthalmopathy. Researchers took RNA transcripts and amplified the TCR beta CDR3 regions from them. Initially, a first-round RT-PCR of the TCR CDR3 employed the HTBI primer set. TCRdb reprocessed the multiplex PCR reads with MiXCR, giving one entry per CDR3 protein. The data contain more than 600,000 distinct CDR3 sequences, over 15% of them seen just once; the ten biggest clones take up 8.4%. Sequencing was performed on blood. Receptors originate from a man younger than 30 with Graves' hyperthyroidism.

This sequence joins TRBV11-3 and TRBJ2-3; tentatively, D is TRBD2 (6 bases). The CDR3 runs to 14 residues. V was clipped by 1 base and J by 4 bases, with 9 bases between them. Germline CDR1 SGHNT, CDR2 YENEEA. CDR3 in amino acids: CASSLVGGSDTQYF. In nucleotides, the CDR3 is TGTGCCAGCAGCTTAGTCGGGGGATCAGATACGCAGTATTTT.

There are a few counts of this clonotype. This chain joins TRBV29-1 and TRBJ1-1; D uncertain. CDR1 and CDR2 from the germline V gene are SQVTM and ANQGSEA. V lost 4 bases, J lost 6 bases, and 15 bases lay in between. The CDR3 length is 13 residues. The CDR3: CSVGSFHSPEAFF. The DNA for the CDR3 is TGCAGCGTTGGTTCTTTTCATTCCCCTGAAGCTTTCTTT.

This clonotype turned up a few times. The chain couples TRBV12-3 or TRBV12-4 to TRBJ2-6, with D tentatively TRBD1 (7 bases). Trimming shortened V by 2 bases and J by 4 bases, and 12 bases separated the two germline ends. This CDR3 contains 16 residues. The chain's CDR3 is CASSLQGGPGANVLTF. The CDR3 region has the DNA TGTGCCAGCAGTTTACAGGGGGGTCCCGGGGCCAACGTCCTGACTTTC.

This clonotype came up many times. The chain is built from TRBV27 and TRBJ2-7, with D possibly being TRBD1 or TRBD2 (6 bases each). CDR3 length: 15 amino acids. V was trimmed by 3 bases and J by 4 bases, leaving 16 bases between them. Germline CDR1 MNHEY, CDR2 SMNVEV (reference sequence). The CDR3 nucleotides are TGTGCCAGCAGTTTCGGATTAGGAGGGGGATACGAGCAGTACTTC. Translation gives CASSFGLGGGYEQYF.

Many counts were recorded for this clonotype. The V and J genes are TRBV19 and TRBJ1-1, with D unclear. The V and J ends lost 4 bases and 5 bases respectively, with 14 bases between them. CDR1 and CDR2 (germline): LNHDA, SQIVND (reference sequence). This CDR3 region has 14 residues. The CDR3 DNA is TGTGCCAGTAGTAGGGCCAGCCAATGGACTGAAGCTTTCTTT. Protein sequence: CASSRASQWTEAFF.

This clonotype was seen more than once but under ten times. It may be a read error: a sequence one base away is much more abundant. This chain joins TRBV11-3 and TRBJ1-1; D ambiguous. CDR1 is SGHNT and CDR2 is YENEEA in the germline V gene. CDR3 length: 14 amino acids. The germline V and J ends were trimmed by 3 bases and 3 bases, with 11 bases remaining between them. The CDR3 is CASSFGRSYTEAFF. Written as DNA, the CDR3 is TGTGCCAGCAGCTTTGGCAGGTCGTACACTGAAGCTTTCTTT.

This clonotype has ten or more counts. In nucleotides, the CDR3 is TGCGCCAGCAGCAAGGGACCTCGCCACGAGCAGTACTTC. It translates to CASSKGPRHEQYF. The chain is built from TRBV5-1 and TRBJ2-7; D possibly uses TRBD1 or TRBD2 (5 bases each). Germline V gene sequence: CDR1 SGHRS, CDR2 YFSETQ. CDR3 length: 13 residues. Trimming shortened V by 4 bases and J by 5 bases, and 13 bases separated the two germline ends. Full variable domain (remainder filled in from reference TRBV5-1 and TRBJ2-7): KAGVTQTPRYLIKTRGQQVTLSCSPISGHRSVSWYQQTPGQGLQFLFEYFSETQRNKGNFPGRFSGRQFSNSRSEMNVSTLELGDSALYLCASSKGPRHEQYFGPGTRLTVT.

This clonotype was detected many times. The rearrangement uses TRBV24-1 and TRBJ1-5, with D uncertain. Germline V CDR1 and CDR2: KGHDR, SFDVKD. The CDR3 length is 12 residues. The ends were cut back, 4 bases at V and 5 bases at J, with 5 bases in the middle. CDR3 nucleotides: TGTGCCACCAGTGACCCAGATCAGCCCCAGCATTTT. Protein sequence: CATSDPDQPQHF.

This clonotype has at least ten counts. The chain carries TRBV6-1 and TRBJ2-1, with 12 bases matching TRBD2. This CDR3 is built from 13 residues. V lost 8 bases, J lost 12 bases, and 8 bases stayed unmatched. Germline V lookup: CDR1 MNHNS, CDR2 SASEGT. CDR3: CASGLAGPVGQFF. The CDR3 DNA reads TGTGCCAGCGGACTAGCGGGGCCAGTTGGGCAGTTCTTC.

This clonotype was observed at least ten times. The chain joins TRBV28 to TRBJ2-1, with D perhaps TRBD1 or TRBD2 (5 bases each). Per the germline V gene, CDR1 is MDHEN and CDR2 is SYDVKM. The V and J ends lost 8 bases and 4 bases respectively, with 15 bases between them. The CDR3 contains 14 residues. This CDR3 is CASRGRERYNEQFF. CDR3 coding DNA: TGTGCCAGCCGGGGACGTGAAAGATACAATGAGCAGTTCTTC.

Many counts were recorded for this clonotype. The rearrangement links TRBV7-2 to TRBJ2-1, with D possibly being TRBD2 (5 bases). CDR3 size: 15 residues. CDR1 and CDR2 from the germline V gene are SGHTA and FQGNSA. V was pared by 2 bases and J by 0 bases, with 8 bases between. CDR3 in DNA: TGTGCCAGCAGCTTATATCGGGGCTCCTACAATGAGCAGTTCTTC. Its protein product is CASSLYRGSYNEQFF. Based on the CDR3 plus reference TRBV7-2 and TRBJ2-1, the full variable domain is GAGVSQSPSNKVTEKGKDVELRCDPISGHTALYWYRQSLGQGLEFLIYFQGNSAPDKSGLPSDRFSAERTGGSVSTLTIQRTQQEDSAVYLCASSLYRGSYNEQFFGPGTRLTVL.

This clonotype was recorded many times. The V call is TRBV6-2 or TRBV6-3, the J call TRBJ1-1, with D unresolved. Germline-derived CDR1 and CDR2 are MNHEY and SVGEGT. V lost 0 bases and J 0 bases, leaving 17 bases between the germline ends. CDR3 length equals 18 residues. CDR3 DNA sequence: TGTGCCAGCAGTTACTCTCCAACCCGTGAGAGCCTGAACACTGAAGCTTTCTTT. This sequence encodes CASSYSPTRESLNTEAFF.

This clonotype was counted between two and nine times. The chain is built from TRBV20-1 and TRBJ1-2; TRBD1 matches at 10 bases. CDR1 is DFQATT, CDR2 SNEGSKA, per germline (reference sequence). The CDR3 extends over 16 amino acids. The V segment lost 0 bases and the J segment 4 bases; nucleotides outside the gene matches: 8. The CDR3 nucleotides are TGCAGTGCTAGAGATCTCCGGGACAGGGGACGCTATGGCTACACCTTC. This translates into CSARDLRDRGRYGYTF.

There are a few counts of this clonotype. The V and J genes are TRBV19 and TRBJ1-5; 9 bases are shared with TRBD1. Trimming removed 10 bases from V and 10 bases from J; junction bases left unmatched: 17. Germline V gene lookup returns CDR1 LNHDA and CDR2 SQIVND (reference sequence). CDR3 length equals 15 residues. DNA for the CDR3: TGTGCCACCAGGGAAACAGGGGGCCCCTTTGGACCCCAGCATTTT. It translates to CATRETGGPFGPQHF.

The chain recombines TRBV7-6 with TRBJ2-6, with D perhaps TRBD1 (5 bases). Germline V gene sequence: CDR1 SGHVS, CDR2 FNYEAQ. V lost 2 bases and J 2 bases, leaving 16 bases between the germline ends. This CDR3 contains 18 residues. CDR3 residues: CASSLRWSQGTGANVLTF. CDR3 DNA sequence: TGTGCCAGCAGCTTACGATGGTCGCAGGGAACTGGGGCCAACGTCCTGACTTTC.

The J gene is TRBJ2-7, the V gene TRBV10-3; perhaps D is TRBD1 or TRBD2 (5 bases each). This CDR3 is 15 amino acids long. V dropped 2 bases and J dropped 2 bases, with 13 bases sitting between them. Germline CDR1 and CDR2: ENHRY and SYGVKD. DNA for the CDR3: TGTGCCATCAGTGAGCGAGGGACGGTTACCTACGAGCAGTACTTC. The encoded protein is CAISERGTVTYEQYF.

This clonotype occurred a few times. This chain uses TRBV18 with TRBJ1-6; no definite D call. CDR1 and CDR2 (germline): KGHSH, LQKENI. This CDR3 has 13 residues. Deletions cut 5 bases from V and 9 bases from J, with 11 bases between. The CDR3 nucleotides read TGTGCCAGCTCAGGGGAGATAGCTTCACCCCTCCACTTT. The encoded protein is CASSGEIASPLHF.

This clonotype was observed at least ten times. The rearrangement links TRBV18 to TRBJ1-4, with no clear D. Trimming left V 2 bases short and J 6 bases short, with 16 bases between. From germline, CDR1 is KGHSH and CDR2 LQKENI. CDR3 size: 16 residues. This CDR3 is CASSPTGRVRDEKLFF. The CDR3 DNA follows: TGTGCCAGCTCACCAACGGGAAGAGTTAGGGATGAAAAACTGTTTTTT.

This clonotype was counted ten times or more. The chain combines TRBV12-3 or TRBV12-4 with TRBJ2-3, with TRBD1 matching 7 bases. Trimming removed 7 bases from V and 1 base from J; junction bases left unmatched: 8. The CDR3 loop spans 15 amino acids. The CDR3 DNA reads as TGTGCCAGCACCTGGGACAGCTATGGCACAGATACGCAGTATTTT. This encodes CASTWDSYGTDTQYF.

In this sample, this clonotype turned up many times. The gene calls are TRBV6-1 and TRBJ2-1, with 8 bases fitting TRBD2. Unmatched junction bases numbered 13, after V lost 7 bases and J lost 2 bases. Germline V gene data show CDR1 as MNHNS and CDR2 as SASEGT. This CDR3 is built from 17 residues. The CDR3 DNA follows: TGTGCCAGCATGGGGCGAAGCGGGAGTATTACCTACAATGAGCAGTTCTTC. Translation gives CASMGRSGSITYNEQFF.